Detailed here is one TCR beta chain. Its antigen is still unknown. Primers: 60 Vbeta forward and 13 Jbeta reverse. Libraries were prepared by immunoSEQ multiplex PCR; TCRdb keeps only in-frame clonotypes and omits some of them. The table shows roughly 190,000 clones, with around 80% occurring only once. The data belong to a study of cytomegalovirus exposure and HLA in healthy donors. Findings and limits, study-wide: The classifier, whose performance was assessed in both the original and validation cohorts, reportedly diagnosed cytomegalovirus status with high specificity and sensitivity. The CMV antigen specificity of a few CMV-associated chains was confirmed through in vitro analysis. Fewer N-insertions than the roughly 670-donor mean were reportedly shown by an Asian-associated ancestry cluster in a later analysis.

What was sequenced was PBMCs. This receptor was obtained from a woman aged 40 to 55 in good health and CMV-seronegative.

CDR3 bases: TGTGCCAGCAGCTTGGAAGGGGGAGAGACCCAGTACTTC. Translated, it gives CASSLEGGETQYF. V gene TRBV13 combines with J gene TRBJ2-5; a possible D gene is TRBD1 (6 bases). The germline gives CDR1 PRHDT, CDR2 FYEKMQ (reference sequence). Trimming stripped 3 bases from V and 4 bases from J, with 9 bases between. The length of the CDR3 is 13 residues.